This T cell receptor (beta chain) was captured in a study of response to subunit inactivated influenza vaccine. This clonotype has more than one count but fewer than ten. Each CDR3 protein is one row after TCRdb ran MiXCR on the RT-PCR reads. Of about 620,000 distinct CDR3 sequences in the sample, about 11% were seen once. The CDR3 contains 11 residues. The V and J ends lost 5 bases and 2 bases respectively, with 6 bases between them. Germline CDR1 reads DFQATT; CDR2 reads SNEGSKA (reference sequence). The same sample was also used in a study of T cells expressing NK-cell markers. As reported in that work: Researchers built TCR beta cDNA using 5'RACE template switching with UMIs. Of eight sequenced donors, seven were HCMV-seropositive and one HCMV-seronegative. In a handful of donors, dominant NKG2C+ clonotypes were roughly 1.0-8% of CD8+ T cells. Dominance of the CD3+CD56-NKG2C+ fraction by these clonotypes also held in a few donors. Whether expanded NKG2C+ T cell clones were HCMV-specific remained unclear.

The sequence derives from a man between 45 and 60 years old who received an inactivated influenza vaccine. Specimen: PBMCs from blood, collected on the day of vaccination. This chain uses TRBV20-1 with TRBJ1-2; unclear D gene. CDR3 nucleotide sequence: TGCAGTGCTTCAGTGAACTATGGCTACACCTTC. Protein: CSASVNYGYTF.